Listed below are T cell receptor beta chains from one sample, sequenced in a study of long-term antiretroviral therapy in people with HIV. Repertoires were generated with immunoSEQ multiplex PCR, while TCRdb's copy carries only in-frame clones and drops some. The sample includes roughly 39,000 clones, approximately 86% of them seen just once. Sequenced here: unsorted PBMCs, sampled just before starting antiretroviral therapy. Receptors were obtained from a woman aged 18-35 years with HIV. The CDR3 runs from the conserved cysteine through the conserved F or W. The D gene is left open where the match is weak. Rows give clone size only sometimes, using once, few, many, or a class for an expanded clone.

clone size,V gene,J gene,D gene,CDR3 protein,CDR3 DNA
NA,TRBV7-3,TRBJ2-5,NA,CASSLTSTKHTWETQYF,TGTGCCAGCAGCTTAACGTCGACTAAACACACGTGGGAGACCCAGTACTTC
NA,TRBV9,TRBJ1-2,NA,CASSVEDSPNYGYTF,TGTGCCAGCAGCGTAGAGGACAGCCCTAACTATGGCTACACCTTC
NA,TRBV25-1,TRBJ1-3,NA,CASSERGGWGNTIYF,TGTGCCAGCAGTGAGAGAGGGGGGTGGGGAAACACCATATATTTT
NA,TRBV7-9,TRBJ2-3,TRBD2,CASSSTTSGLPSDTQYF,TGTGCCAGCAGCTCCACGACTAGCGGCCTGCCTTCCGATACGCAGTATTTT
NA,TRBV6-5,TRBJ1-2,NA,CASSLQAATYGYTF,TGTGCCAGCAGTCTCCAGGCGGCTACCTATGGCTACACCTTC
NA,TRBV19,TRBJ2-3,NA,CASKRGFTDTQYF,TGTGCCAGTAAGAGGGGGTTCACAGATACGCAGTATTTT
NA,TRBV7-3,TRBJ2-2,NA,CASSLDSWFGGELFF,TGTGCCAGCAGCTTAGATTCTTGGTTCGGCGGGGAGCTGTTTTTT
NA,TRBV10-3,TRBJ2-1,TRBD1,CAISESDRYNEQFF,TGTGCCATCAGTGAGTCGGACAGGTACAATGAGCAGTTCTTC
NA,TRBV11-2,TRBJ1-2,NA,CASSSGYDRPDYGYTF,TGTGCCAGCAGCTCTGGATACGACAGGCCGGATTATGGCTACACCTTC
NA,TRBV9,TRBJ2-4,TRBD1,CASSVGSPTGTGVAKNIQYF,TGTGCCAGCAGCGTAGGATCCCCGACCGGGACAGGAGTAGCCAAAAACATTCAGTACTTC
NA,TRBV18,TRBJ1-4,NA,CASSQGTQWNEKLFF,TGTGCCAGCTCTCAAGGGACACAATGGAATGAAAAACTGTTTTTT
NA,TRBV10-3,TRBJ2-1,TRBD2,CAIGSSSGHYNEQFF,TGTGCCATCGGATCCTCTAGCGGACATTACAATGAGCAGTTCTTC
NA,TRBV7-8,TRBJ1-3,NA,CASSLARATSWDTIYF,TGTGCCAGCAGCTTAGCGAGGGCCACATCATGGGACACCATATATTTT
NA,TRBV4-2,TRBJ2-7,NA,CASSQDGYEQYF,TGTGCCAGCAGCCAAGATGGGTACGAGCAGTACTTC
NA,TRBV7-2,TRBJ2-1,NA,CASAMTGPNEQFF,TGTGCCAGCGCCATGACTGGCCCCAATGAGCAGTTCTTC
NA,TRBV7-9,TRBJ2-3,TRBD2,CASSLTRTSGRNTDTQYF,TGTGCCAGCAGCTTAACTCGGACTAGCGGGAGGAACACAGATACGCAGTATTTT
NA,TRBV7-3,TRBJ2-2,TRBD1,CASTPGGWDTGELFF,TGTGCCAGCACCCCAGGGGGCTGGGACACCGGGGAGCTGTTTTTT
few,TRBV13,TRBJ2-2,TRBD2,CASRESGKVAGELFF,TGTGCCAGCAGGGAGAGCGGGAAAGTGGCCGGGGAGCTGTTTTTT
NA,TRBV6-5,TRBJ2-3,TRBD2,CASRRREEQYF,TGTGCCAGCAGGCGCCGGGAGGAGCAGTATTTT
once,TRBV11-3,TRBJ2-5,TRBD1,CASSSGTGRRAGQETQYF,TGTGCCAGCAGCTCCGGGACAGGGAGGAGGGCGGGACAAGAGACCCAGTACTTC
NA,TRBV7-2,TRBJ1-1,TRBD1,CASSLAGQLNTEAFF,TGTGCCAGCAGCTTAGCGGGACAGCTAAACACTGAAGCTTTCTTT
NA,TRBV6-6,TRBJ1-3,NA,CASIWSGAGNTIYF,TGTGCCAGCATCTGGTCGGGGGCAGGAAACACCATATATTTT
NA,TRBV28,TRBJ2-3,TRBD2,CASSLGRGVGDTQYF,TGTGCCAGCAGTTTAGGGCGGGGGGTTGGAGATACGCAGTATTTT
once,TRBV19,TRBJ2-5,TRBD2,CASSPRGGPTRKETQYF,TGTGCCAGTAGTCCCCGGGGGGGGCCGACTCGTAAAGAGACCCAGTACTTC
NA,TRBV6-5,TRBJ1-5,NA,CASSYSSGGNQPQHF,TGTGCCAGCAGTTACTCGTCGGGGGGCAATCAGCCCCAGCATTTT
once,TRBV28,TRBJ2-7,TRBD2,CASSFILAGSYEQYF,TGTGCCAGCAGTTTCATACTAGCGGGGTCCTACGAGCAGTACTTC
NA,TRBV7-2,TRBJ2-1,NA,CASSLARSGNEQFF,TGTGCCAGCAGCTTAGCGAGGTCGGGCAATGAGCAGTTCTTC
NA,TRBV9,TRBJ2-3,TRBD2,CASSAGGGRATDTQYF,TGTGCCAGCAGTGCCGGGGGCGGGAGGGCCACAGATACGCAGTATTTT
NA,TRBV10-3,TRBJ2-7,TRBD1,CAISGDRARTDYEQYF,TGTGCCATCAGTGGCGACAGGGCGCGGACGGACTACGAGCAGTACTTC
NA,TRBV27,TRBJ1-1,NA,CASSLFDGNKEAFF,TGTGCCAGCAGTTTATTTGACGGAAACAAAGAAGCTTTCTTT
NA,TRBV28,TRBJ2-5,NA,CASGSTRAQYF,TGTGCCAGCGGATCGACACGGGCCCAGTACTTC
NA,TRBV5-4,TRBJ2-7,NA,CASSFIGGSYEQYF,TGTGCCAGCAGCTTTATAGGGGGGTCCTACGAGCAGTACTTC
NA,TRBV5-1,TRBJ2-2,NA,CASSSALGNTNTGELFF,TGCGCCAGCAGCTCAGCTTTGGGGAACACAAACACCGGGGAGCTGTTTTTT
NA,TRBV6-5,TRBJ2-7,NA,CASSFDYEQYF,TGTGCCAGCAGCTTCGACTACGAGCAGTACTTC
NA,TRBV2,TRBJ2-2,TRBD2,CASSGGLAGDLNTGELFF,TGTGCCAGCAGTGGAGGCCTAGCGGGAGACTTAAACACCGGGGAGCTGTTTTTT
NA,TRBV9,TRBJ2-3,TRBD1,CASNPGGFSTDTQYF,TGTGCCAGCAATCCAGGGGGTTTTAGCACAGATACGCAGTATTTT
once,TRBV5-1,TRBJ2-3,NA,CASTEWSSGSTDTQYF,TGCGCCAGCACCGAGTGGTCATCAGGGAGCACAGATACGCAGTATTTT
few,TRBV10-1,TRBJ2-7,TRBD1,CASSVSTQGGIYEQYF,TGCGCCAGCAGTGTATCGACACAGGGGGGAATTTACGAGCAGTACTTC
NA,TRBV7-9,TRBJ2-7,NA,CASSLRDGSSYEQYF,TGTGCCAGCAGCTTGCGTGACGGGTCCTCCTACGAGCAGTACTTC
NA,TRBV27,TRBJ2-1,NA,CASSPGNEQFF,TGTGCCAGCAGTCCCGGTAATGAGCAGTTCTTC
NA,TRBV28,TRBJ1-3,NA,CASSSRDGSSGNTIYF,TGTGCCAGCAGTTCTAGGGACGGGAGCTCTGGAAACACCATATATTTT
once,TRBV5-5,TRBJ1-2,NA,CASSNRDTRYTF,TGTGCCAGCAGCAACCGGGACACTCGCTACACCTTC
NA,TRBV2,TRBJ2-4,NA,CASSDGTAGGNIQYF,TGTGCCAGCAGTGATGGGACTGCTGGCGGAAACATTCAGTACTTC
NA,TRBV19,TRBJ1-5,NA,CASSIDWGGVNQPQHF,TGTGCCAGTAGTATAGATTGGGGGGGCGTCAATCAGCCCCAGCATTTT
NA,TRBV4-3,TRBJ1-1,NA,CASSQNQGNTEAFF,TGCGCCAGCAGCCAAAATCAGGGGAACACTGAAGCTTTCTTT
NA,TRBV5-6,TRBJ2-7,NA,CASSPVLRGTYEQYF,TGTGCCAGCAGCCCGGTTTTAAGGGGGACCTACGAGCAGTACTTC
NA,TRBV11-3,TRBJ1-1,NA,CASSPTGNTEAFF,TGTGCCAGCAGTCCGACGGGGAACACTGAAGCTTTCTTT
NA,TRBV5-4,TRBJ2-1,NA,CASRPDSYNEQFF,TGTGCCAGCAGACCGGACAGTTACAATGAGCAGTTCTTC
once,TRBV10-3,TRBJ2-5,NA,CATSETVTQETQYF,TGTGCCACCAGTGAGACAGTGACTCAAGAGACCCAGTACTTC
NA,TRBV28,TRBJ1-1,TRBD1,CASVEGRGREAFF,TGTGCCAGCGTCGAGGGGAGGGGGCGTGAAGCTTTCTTT
NA,TRBV9,TRBJ2-7,TRBD2,CASSVASGSYEQYF,TGTGCCAGCAGCGTAGCCAGCGGGAGCTACGAGCAGTACTTC
once,TRBV7-8,TRBJ1-5,NA,CASSAANFINQPQHF,TGTGCCAGCAGCGCGGCCAACTTCATCAATCAGCCCCAGCATTTT
NA,TRBV7-8,TRBJ1-4,TRBD1,CASSLTGTDNEKLFF,TGTGCCAGCAGCTTAACCGGGACAGACAATGAAAAACTGTTTTTT
NA,TRBV27,TRBJ1-2,NA,CASSSGSYGYTF,TGTGCCAGCAGTAGTGGAAGCTATGGCTACACCTTC
NA,TRBV7-9,TRBJ1-6,NA,CASSLFGSNSPLHF,TGTGCCAGCAGCTTATTTGGCAGTAATTCACCCCTCCACTTT